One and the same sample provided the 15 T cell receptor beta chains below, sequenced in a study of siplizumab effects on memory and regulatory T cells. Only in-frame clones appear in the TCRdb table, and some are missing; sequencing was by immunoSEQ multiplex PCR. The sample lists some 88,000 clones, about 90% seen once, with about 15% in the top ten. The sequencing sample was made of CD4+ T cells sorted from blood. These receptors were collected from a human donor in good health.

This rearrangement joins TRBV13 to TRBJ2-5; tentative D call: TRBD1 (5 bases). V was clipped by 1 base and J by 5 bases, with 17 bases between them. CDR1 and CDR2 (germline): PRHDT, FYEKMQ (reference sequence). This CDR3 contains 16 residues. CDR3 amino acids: CASSLEAAGPGETQYF. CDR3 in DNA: TGTGCCAGCAGCTTAGAGGCCGCAGGGCCAGGGGAGACCCAGTACTTC.

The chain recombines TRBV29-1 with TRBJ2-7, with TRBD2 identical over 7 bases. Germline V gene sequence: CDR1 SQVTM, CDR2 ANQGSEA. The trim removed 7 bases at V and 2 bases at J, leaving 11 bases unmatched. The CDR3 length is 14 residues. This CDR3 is CSASPGTIPYEQYF. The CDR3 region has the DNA TGCAGCGCGAGCCCCGGGACTATCCCCTACGAGCAGTACTTC.

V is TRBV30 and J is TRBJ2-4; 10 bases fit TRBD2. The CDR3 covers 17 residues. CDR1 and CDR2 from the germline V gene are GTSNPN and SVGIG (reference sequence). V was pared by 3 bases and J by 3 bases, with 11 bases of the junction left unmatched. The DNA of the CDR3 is TGTGCCTGGAGGCCCCCACTAGCGGGGCCGCTCAAAAACATTCAGTACTTC. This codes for CAWRPPLAGPLKNIQYF.

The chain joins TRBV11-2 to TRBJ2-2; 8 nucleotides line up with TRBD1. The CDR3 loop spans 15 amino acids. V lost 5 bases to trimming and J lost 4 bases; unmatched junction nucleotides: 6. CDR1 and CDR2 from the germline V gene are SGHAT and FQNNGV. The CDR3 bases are TGTGCCAGCAGCCTATGGGACAGGCTCACCGGGGAGCTGTTTTTT. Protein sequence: CASSLWDRLTGELFF.

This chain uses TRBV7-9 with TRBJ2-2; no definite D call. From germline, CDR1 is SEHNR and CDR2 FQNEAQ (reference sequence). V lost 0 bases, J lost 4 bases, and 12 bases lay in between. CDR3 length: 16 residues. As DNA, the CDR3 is TGTGCCAGCAGCTTAGCGTACCAGGCCCCCACCGGGGAGCTGTTTTTT. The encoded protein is CASSLAYQAPTGELFF.

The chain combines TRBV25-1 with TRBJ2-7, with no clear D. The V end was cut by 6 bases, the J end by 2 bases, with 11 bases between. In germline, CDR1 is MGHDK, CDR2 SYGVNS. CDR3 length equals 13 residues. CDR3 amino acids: CASSRSGTYEQYF. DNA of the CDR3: TGTGCCAGCAGCCGGAGTGGGACCTACGAGCAGTACTTC.

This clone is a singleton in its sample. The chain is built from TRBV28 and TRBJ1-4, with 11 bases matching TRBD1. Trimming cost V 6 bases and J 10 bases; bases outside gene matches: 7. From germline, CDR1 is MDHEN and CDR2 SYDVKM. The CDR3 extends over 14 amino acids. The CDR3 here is CASRRTGGYGKLFF. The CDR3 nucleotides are TGTGCCAGCAGAAGGACAGGGGGCTACGGAAAACTGTTTTTT.

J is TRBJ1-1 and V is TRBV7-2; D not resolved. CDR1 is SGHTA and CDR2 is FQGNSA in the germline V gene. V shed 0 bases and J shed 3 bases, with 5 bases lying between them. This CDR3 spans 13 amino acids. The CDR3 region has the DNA TGTGCCAGCAGCTTAGCGTTGGACACTGAAGCTTTCTTT. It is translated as CASSLALDTEAFF.

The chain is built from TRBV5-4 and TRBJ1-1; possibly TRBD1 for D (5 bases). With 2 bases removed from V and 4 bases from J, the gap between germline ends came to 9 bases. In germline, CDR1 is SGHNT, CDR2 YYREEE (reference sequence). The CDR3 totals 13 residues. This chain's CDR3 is CASSFPGRTEAFF. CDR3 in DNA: TGTGCCAGCAGCTTCCCAGGGCGCACTGAAGCTTTCTTT.

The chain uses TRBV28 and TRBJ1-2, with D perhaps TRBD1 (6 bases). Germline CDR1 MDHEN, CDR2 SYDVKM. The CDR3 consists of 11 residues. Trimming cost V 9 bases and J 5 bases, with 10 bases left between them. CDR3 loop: CASKGQYGYTF. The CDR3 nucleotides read TGTGCCAGTAAAGGACAGTATGGCTACACCTTC.

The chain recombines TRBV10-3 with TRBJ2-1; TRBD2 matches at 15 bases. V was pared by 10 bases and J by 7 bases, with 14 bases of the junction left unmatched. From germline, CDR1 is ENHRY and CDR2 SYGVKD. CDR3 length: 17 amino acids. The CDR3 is CATSRTGLAGGPNEQFF. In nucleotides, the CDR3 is TGTGCCACCTCAAGAACAGGACTAGCGGGAGGGCCTAATGAGCAGTTCTTC.

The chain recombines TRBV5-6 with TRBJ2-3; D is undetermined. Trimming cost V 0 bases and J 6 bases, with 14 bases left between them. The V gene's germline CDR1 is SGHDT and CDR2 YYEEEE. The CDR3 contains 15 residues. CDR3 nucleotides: TGTGCCAGCAGCTTGGCTGCGGCCCAAGGGGATACGCAGTATTTT. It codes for CASSLAAAQGDTQYF.

The DNA for the CDR3 is TGTGCCAGCAGCTTTAGCGGGACCATCACAGATACGCAGTATTTT. Amino acid sequence: CASSFSGTITDTQYF. The chain uses TRBV5-6 and TRBJ2-3; 8 bases map to TRBD2. CDR1 and CDR2 (germline): SGHDT, YYEEEE. Trimming at V came to 2 bases and at J to 2 bases, leaving 4 bases not matched to a gene. CDR3 length equals 15 residues.

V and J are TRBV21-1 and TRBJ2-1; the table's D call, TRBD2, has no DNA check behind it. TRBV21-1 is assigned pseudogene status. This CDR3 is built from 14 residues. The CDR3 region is CASSKQAGDAEQFF. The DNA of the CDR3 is TGTGCCAGCAGCAAACAAGCGGGAGACGCTGAGCAGTTCTTC.

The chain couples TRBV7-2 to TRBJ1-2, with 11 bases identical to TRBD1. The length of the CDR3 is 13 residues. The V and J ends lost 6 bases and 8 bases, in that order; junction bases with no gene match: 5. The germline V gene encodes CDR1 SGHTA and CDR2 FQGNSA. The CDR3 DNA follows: TGTGCCAGCAGTTTCGGGACAGGGGGAGGCTACACCTTC. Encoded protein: CASSFGTGGGYTF. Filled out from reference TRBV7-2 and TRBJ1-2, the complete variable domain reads GAGVSQSPSNKVTEKGKDVELRCDPISGHTALYWYRQSLGQGLEFLIYFQGNSAPDKSGLPSDRFSAERTGGSVSTLTIQRTQQEDSAVYLCASSFGTGGGYTFGSGTRLTVV.